Following are 5 T cell receptor beta chains from one sample sequenced in a study of cytomegalovirus exposure and HLA in healthy donors. 13 Jbeta primers and 60 Vbeta primers were used for the PCR. Clones were read by immunoSEQ multiplex PCR, and TCRdb kept only the in-frame ones, dropping some. The sample records about 82,000 clones, roughly four fifths being singletons. The sequencing sample was made of PBMCs. The receptors come from a woman in her forties or fifties in good health and CMV-seropositive.

The DNA for the CDR3 is TGTGCCAGCAGCTTTGAACCCTCAGGGAACTATGGCTACACCTTC. Translation: CASSFEPSGNYGYTF. The rearrangement links TRBV7-9 to TRBJ1-2; TRBD1 is a possible D gene (5 bases). CDR1 and CDR2 (germline): SEHNR, FQNEAQ (reference sequence). Trimming took off 3 bases at V and 2 bases at J, with 13 bases between the two ends. There are 15 residues in the CDR3. The entire variable domain, with the rest obtained from reference TRBV7-9 and TRBJ1-2, is as follows: DTGVSQNPRHKITKRGQNVTFRCDPISEHNRLYWYRQTLGQGPEFLTYFQNEAQLEKSRLLSDRFSAERPKGSFSTLEIQRTEQGDSAMYLCASSFEPSGNYGYTFGSGTRLTVV.

The CDR3 DNA is TGCGCCAGCAGCCTCGGGGAAGCGGGATTCGAGACCCAGTACTTC. Its translation: CASSLGEAGFETQYF. This chain links TRBV4-1 with TRBJ2-5, with 7 bases that match TRBD2. The trim removed 4 bases at V and 5 bases at J, leaving 10 bases unmatched. The CDR3 is 15 residues long. Per the germline V gene, CDR1 is MGHRA and CDR2 is YSYEKL.

The chain carries TRBV7-3 and TRBJ2-7; D gene uncertain. Germline-derived CDR1 and CDR2 are SGHTA and FQGTGA. The germline V and J ends were trimmed by 5 bases and 0 bases, with 14 bases remaining between them. The length of the CDR3 is 15 residues. CDR3 coding DNA: TGTGCCAGCAGCCCGCGAGGAGACGGCTCCTACGAGCAGTACTTC. It translates to CASSPRGDGSYEQYF.

This clone was counted only a few times. The gene calls are TRBV6-1 and TRBJ2-7, with 8 nucleotides matching TRBD1. This CDR3 contains 13 residues. Looked up from germline, CDR1 is MNHNS and CDR2 is SASEGT. The V segment lost 5 bases and the J segment 4 bases; nucleotides outside the gene matches: 4. CDR3 nucleotide sequence: TGTGCCAGCAGTTTACGACAGGGGTACGAGCAGTACTTC. Residues: CASSLRQGYEQYF.

The CDR3 region has the DNA TGTGCCAGCAGCGTACAGGGGTGGAATGAGCAGTTCTTC. This encodes CASSVQGWNEQFF. This chain uses TRBV9 with TRBJ2-1; possibly TRBD1 for D (6 bases). CDR1 is SGDLS and CDR2 is YYNGEE in the germline V gene. The CDR3 runs 13 residues. Trimming shortened V by 1 base and J by 7 bases, and 9 bases separated the two germline ends.